One sample yielded the 25 T cell receptor beta chains listed below, sequenced in a study of blood T cell repertoires in COVID-19. TCRdb keeps only in-frame clones here, not all; method: immunoSEQ multiplex PCR. The sample lists fewer than 85,000 clones, about nine tenths seen once, with about 9% in the top ten. Source material: peripheral blood. The source of these receptors is a human donor in a cohort sampled during active COVID-19.

The chain employs TRBV5-5 and TRBJ2-7; TRBD2 matches at 7 bases. The CDR3 sequence is 14 residues long. Germline loops: CDR1 SGHKS, CDR2 YYEKEE (reference sequence). Trimming cost V 4 bases and J 0 bases; bases outside gene matches: 4. CDR3 residues: CASSGRGDSYEQYF. CDR3 sequence (DNA): TGTGCCAGCAGCGGGAGGGGAGACTCCTACGAGCAGTACTTC.

V usage is TRBV19 and J usage is TRBJ2-7; the D gene is possibly TRBD1 (6 bases). The CDR3 consists of 12 residues. Per the germline V gene, CDR1 is LNHDA and CDR2 is SQIVND (reference sequence). V was pared by 0 bases and J by 7 bases, with 7 bases between. The CDR3 DNA reads TGTGCCAGTAGTATAGACAGGGGAGAGCAGTACTTC. Its translation is CASSIDRGEQYF.

The chain employs TRBV2 and TRBJ1-6; 9 bases are shared with TRBD1. In germline, CDR1 is SNHLY, CDR2 FYNNEI. Losses at the gene ends were 8 bases for V and 5 bases for J; bases not matched to a gene: 7. The CDR3 loop spans 15 amino acids. CDR3 coding DNA: TGTGCCAGCCACGGTTGGACAGGGGATAATTCACCCCTCCACTTT. Its translation: CASHGWTGDNSPLHF.

This clone was detected once. The genes are TRBV11-2 and TRBJ1-2; 10 nucleotides line up with TRBD1. CDR3 length equals 16 residues. CDR1 and CDR2 (germline): SGHAT, FQNNGV. The J segment lost 5 bases and the V segment lost 4 bases, leaving 10 bases of the junction unmatched. As DNA, the CDR3 is TGTGCCAGCAGCTCCGGGACAGGGGTTCTGAGTTATGGCTACACCTTC. This gives the protein CASSSGTGVLSYGYTF.

The V call is TRBV5-1, the J call TRBJ2-5, with 9 bases lining up with TRBD2. The V gene's germline CDR1 is SGHRS and CDR2 YFSETQ. V shed 3 bases and J 1 base; nucleotides not matched to a gene: 4. The CDR3 contains 15 residues. The DNA for the CDR3 is TGCGCCAGCAGCTGGCTAGCGGGATCCCAAGAGACCCAGTACTTC. Translating gives CASSWLAGSQETQYF.

This chain uses TRBV2 with TRBJ1-6, with 8 bases matching TRBD1. The germline V gene has CDR1 SNHLY and CDR2 FYNNEI. V lost 4 bases, J lost 7 bases, and 12 bases stayed unmatched. The CDR3 is made up of 17 amino acids. The CDR3 here is CASSVLPPGGGNSPLHF. The CDR3 coding sequence is TGTGCCAGCAGTGTCCTCCCCCCAGGGGGCGGAAATTCACCCCTCCACTTT.

The chain employs TRBV19 and TRBJ2-7; 7 bases align to TRBD1. The CDR3 totals 16 residues. Germline CDR1 LNHDA, CDR2 SQIVND (reference sequence). Germline trimming cut 0 bases from V and 6 bases from J; bases unmatched to any gene: 11. DNA of the CDR3: TGTGCCAGTAGTATAGACGGGACAGCCAAAACGACCGAGCAGTACTTC. It codes for CASSIDGTAKTTEQYF.

The genes are TRBV7-3 and TRBJ1-1, with D unresolved. The CDR3 length is 13 residues. The germline V gene has CDR1 SGHTA and CDR2 FQGTGA. Between the trimmed V and J ends, which lost 5 bases and 4 bases, there was a span of 11 bases. The DNA for the CDR3 is TGTGCCAGCAGCAAAACAGAAGGCACTGAAGCTTTCTTT. It yields the protein CASSKTEGTEAFF.

This clone occurred a few times. This sequence joins TRBV2 and TRBJ1-2, with 7 positions matching TRBD1. V shed 4 bases and J 3 bases; nucleotides not matched to a gene: 8. Germline V lookup: CDR1 SNHLY, CDR2 FYNNEI. The CDR3 sequence is 15 residues long. Here the CDR3 DNA reads TGTGCCAGCAGTGTCGAGGGGGCTCAGTACTATGGCTACACCTTC. It yields the protein CASSVEGAQYYGYTF.

This chain joins TRBV6-5 and TRBJ1-2; 7 nucleotides agree with TRBD1. Germline V gives CDR1 MNHEY, CDR2 SVGAGI. J gave up 3 bases and V 6 bases, and 7 bases lay outside the gene matches. This CDR3 contains 14 residues. CDR3 DNA sequence: TGTGCCAGCAGAGACCGGGACAGATACTATGGCTACACCTTC. As protein: CASRDRDRYYGYTF.

In nucleotides, the CDR3 is TGTGCCAGCAACTTCAAACTAGCGGGAGACAATGAGCAGTTCTTC. It encodes CASNFKLAGDNEQFF. The chain employs TRBV11-1 and TRBJ2-1, with 11 bases matching TRBD2. Per the germline V gene, CDR1 is SGHAT and CDR2 is FQDESV (reference sequence). The CDR3 runs 15 residues. V lost 7 bases and J lost 5; bases outside the gene matches: 7.

The genes are TRBV5-1 and TRBJ2-1; 12 bases line up with TRBD2. The germline CDR1 and CDR2 sequences are SGHRS and YFSETQ. Losses at the gene ends were 2 bases for V and 1 base for J; bases not matched to a gene: 1. This CDR3 spans 16 amino acids. CDR3 region: CASSFLAGGSYNEQFF. In DNA form, the CDR3 reads TGCGCCAGCAGCTTCCTAGCGGGGGGGTCCTACAATGAGCAGTTCTTC.

The count of this clone is one. The CDR3 protein is CASNRDRQDTQYF. The CDR3 DNA reads as TGCGCCAGCAATCGAGACAGGCAAGATACGCAGTATTTT. This sequence joins TRBV10-1 and TRBJ2-3, with a weak D call TRBD1 (6 bases). The CDR3 has 13 residues. Trimming cost V 7 bases and J 5 bases, with 13 bases left between them. Germline V gene lookup returns CDR1 WNHNN and CDR2 SYGVQD (reference sequence).

The rearrangement joins TRBV6-5 to TRBJ1-2; weak D call: TRBD1 (6 bases). CDR3 length equals 12 residues. The V and J ends lost 5 bases and 10 bases respectively, with 14 bases between them. CDR1 and CDR2 from the germline V gene are MNHEY and SVGAGI. CDR3 protein: CASSTRGADYTF. The CDR3 DNA is TGTGCCAGCAGTACCAGGGGTGCGGACTACACCTTC.

This chain connects TRBV21-1 to TRBJ1-3; whether TRBD1, the table's D call, matches the DNA was not checked. TRBV21-1 is tagged as a pseudogene. This CDR3 is built from 17 residues. CDR3 in amino acids: CASSKATGQPSGNTIYF. In DNA, the CDR3 is TGTGCCAGCAGCAAAGCGACCGGACAGCCCTCTGGAAACACCATATATTTT.

This sequence joins TRBV9 and TRBJ1-2, with TRBD1 as a possible D gene (6 bases). Trimming took 3 bases from V and 3 from J, leaving 18 bases between them. Looked up from germline, CDR1 is SGDLS and CDR2 is YYNGEE. The CDR3 covers 16 residues. The CDR3 coding sequence is TGTGCCAGCAGCGGAGGGGCCGTCAGGGGCGACTATGGCTACACCTTC. Translated, it gives CASSGGAVRGDYGYTF.

This clone was recorded once. The chain uses TRBV12-5 and TRBJ1-1; TRBD1 agrees at 8 bases. The J segment lost 11 bases and the V segment lost 1 base, leaving 6 bases of the junction unmatched. The germline V gene has CDR1 LGHNT and CDR2 FRNRAP. The CDR3 runs 13 residues. The DNA of the CDR3 is TGTGCTAGTGGTTTGGCAGGACAGGGAAGGGCTTTCTTT. Residues: CASGLAGQGRAFF.

The chain joins TRBV3-1 (or the pseudogene TRBV3-2) to TRBJ2-1; 8 bases match TRBD1. J lost 7 bases, V lost 0 bases, and 8 bases had no gene match. The CDR3 extends over 16 amino acids. The V gene's germline CDR1 is LGHDT and CDR2 YNNKEL (reference sequence). Here the CDR3 DNA reads TGTGCCAGCAGCCAAGATCGAGACAGGGGCAGGAATGAGCAGTTCTTC. Amino acids: CASSQDRDRGRNEQFF.

V usage is TRBV27 and J usage is TRBJ1-5; 7 bases match TRBD1. Germline CDR1 is MNHEY and CDR2 is SMNVEV (reference sequence). V lost 6 bases and J lost 2; bases outside the gene matches: 4. The CDR3 contains 14 residues. This CDR3 is CASRVGTGNQPQHF. The CDR3 DNA reads as TGTGCCAGCAGAGTCGGGACAGGCAATCAGCCCCAGCATTTT.

The gene calls are TRBV19 and TRBJ1-3, with unresolved D. The V end was cut by 9 bases, the J end by 1 base, with 16 bases between. Looked up from germline, CDR1 is LNHDA and CDR2 is SQIVND (reference sequence). The CDR3 consists of 15 residues. The CDR3 reads CASYPGWGSGNTIYF. The DNA of the CDR3 is TGTGCCAGCTATCCGGGGTGGGGTTCTGGAAACACCATATATTTT.

This chain uses TRBV7-3 with TRBJ1-2; TRBD1 matches at 8 bases. With 3 bases clipped from V and 5 bases from J, the junction kept 2 bases outside the gene matches. This CDR3 region has 13 residues. Germline V gene lookup returns CDR1 SGHTA and CDR2 FQGTGA. CDR3 sequence: CASSLDRAYGYTF. CDR3 coding DNA: TGTGCCAGCAGCTTGGACAGGGCTTATGGCTACACCTTC.

This clone came up once. The V call is TRBV2, the J call TRBJ2-6; 8 bases match TRBD2. The CDR3 spans 16 residues. The J segment lost 2 bases and the V segment lost 4 bases, leaving 4 bases of the junction unmatched. Germline CDR1 SNHLY, CDR2 FYNNEI. CDR3 DNA: TGTGCCAGCAGTGTTTTCGGGGGGGCTGGGGCCAACGTCCTGACTTTC. Residues: CASSVFGGAGANVLTF.

The chain couples TRBV6-1 to TRBJ1-6, with a possible D match to TRBD1 (6 bases). CDR1 MNHNS and CDR2 SASEGT come from the germline V gene. This CDR3 spans 14 amino acids. Trimming removed 3 bases at V and 10 bases at J, with 13 bases between. CDR3 nucleotides: TGTGCCAGCAGTGATGGGGCAGGGGAATCACCCCTCCACTTT. As protein: CASSDGAGESPLHF.

V usage is TRBV6-5 and J usage is TRBJ1-1; D is possibly TRBD1 (5 bases). The CDR3 contains 13 residues. CDR1 is MNHEY and CDR2 is SVGAGI in the germline V gene. Deletions cut 6 bases from V and 0 bases from J, with 8 bases between. The CDR3 DNA reads TGTGCCAGCAGGGACACAGTGAACACTGAAGCTTTCTTT. Its protein is CASRDTVNTEAFF.

The chain employs TRBV3-1 (or the pseudogene TRBV3-2) and TRBJ2-1; D is possibly TRBD2 (5 bases). The germline gives CDR1 LGHDT, CDR2 YNNKEL (reference sequence). The CDR3 covers 16 residues. The V gene lost 0 bases and the J gene lost 7 bases, with 16 bases spanning the gap. The CDR3 nucleotides read TGTGCCAGCAGCCAAGAAGGCGGAGGTCGGGGTAATGAGCAGTTCTTC. Translated: CASSQEGGGRGNEQFF.